These 13 T cell receptor beta chains were sequenced from one sample in a study of beta chain features in type 1 diabetes. The authors reverse transcribed all of the isolated RNA, so sequencing captured expressed TCRB transcripts. This table comes from immunoSEQ multiplex PCR, and its TCRdb copy is limited to in-frame clones, with some not included. The sample has almost 350,000 clones, 8% seen once; the top ten hold roughly 0.44%. Sequencing was performed on central memory CD4+ T cells from blood. The receptors here all came from a woman aged 18-30 years in good health.

The V call is TRBV5-8, the J call TRBJ2-5, with 10 bases lining up with TRBD1. Germline trimming cut 3 bases from V and 1 base from J; bases unmatched to any gene: 0. CDR3 size: 14 residues. CDR1 SGHTS and CDR2 YDEGEE come from the germline V gene. The CDR3 DNA reads as TGTGCCAGCAGCTGGGACAGGGGCCAAGAGACCCAGTACTTC. Residues: CASSWDRGQETQYF.

This clone was detected only a few times. The rearrangement joins TRBV27 to TRBJ2-1; 8 positions agree with TRBD2. Germline CDR1 and CDR2: MNHEY and SMNVEV (reference sequence). With 5 bases clipped from V and 6 bases from J, the junction kept 6 bases outside the gene matches. The CDR3 extends over 14 amino acids. Here the CDR3 DNA reads TGTGCCAGCAGTCGAGCGGGAGAGGGCAATGAGCAGTTCTTC. This sequence encodes CASSRAGEGNEQFF.

This chain connects TRBV2 to TRBJ2-1; D gene uncertain. The germline V and J ends were trimmed by 1 base and 15 bases, with 19 bases remaining between them. Germline assignment: CDR1 SNHLY and CDR2 FYNNEI. The CDR3 length is 14 residues. This CDR3 is CASSEEGVAPLRFF. In nucleotides, the CDR3 is TGTGCCAGCAGTGAAGAAGGAGTAGCCCCCCTCCGGTTCTTC.

This clone has more than one count but fewer than ten. The chain links TRBV7-3 to TRBJ2-3; no definite D call. V lost 3 bases to trimming and J lost 4 bases, with 8 bases between them. CDR1 is SGHTA, CDR2 FQGTGA, per germline. There are 13 residues in the CDR3. The CDR3 is CASSFGPADTQYF. CDR3 nucleotides: TGTGCCAGCAGCTTCGGTCCTGCAGATACGCAGTATTTT.

This chain uses TRBV7-9 with TRBJ2-1; D is ambiguous. Trimming left V 0 bases short and J 5 bases short, with 5 bases between. Germline V gene sequence: CDR1 SEHNR, CDR2 FQNEAQ (reference sequence). The CDR3 is made up of 13 amino acids. Here the CDR3 reads CASSLAGNNEQFF. Written as DNA, the CDR3 is TGTGCCAGCAGCTTAGCGGGAAACAATGAGCAGTTCTTC.

This clone was observed a few times. The genes are TRBV5-8 and TRBJ2-4; D remains ambiguous. V was trimmed by 0 bases and J by 8 bases, leaving 18 bases between them. CDR1 and CDR2 from the germline V gene are SGHTS and YDEGEE. The CDR3 is made up of 16 amino acids. The CDR3 DNA is TGTGCCAGCAGCTTGGAGGGTCTCCAGGCTGGTTACATTCAGTACTTC. Encoded protein: CASSLEGLQAGYIQYF. The full variable domain, completed using reference TRBV5-8 and TRBJ2-4, is EAGVTQSPTHLIKTRGQQATLRCSPISGHTSVYWYQQALGLGLQFLLWYDEGEERNRGNFPPRFSGRQFPNYSSELNVNALELEDSALYLCASSLEGLQAGYIQYFGAGTRLSVL.

This clone was seen more than once but under ten times. The chain uses TRBV28 and TRBJ2-5; 8 positions match TRBD2. V was pared by 6 bases and J by 5 bases, with 5 bases of the junction left unmatched. Germline CDR1 reads MDHEN; CDR2 reads SYDVKM. This CDR3 region has 13 residues. The CDR3 DNA reads as TGTGCCAGCAGCGGGAGGGCCCTCGAGACCCAGTACTTC. Protein sequence: CASSGRALETQYF.

This sequence joins TRBV5-6 and TRBJ1-1; D uncertain. There are 13 residues in the CDR3. CDR1 and CDR2 from the germline V gene are SGHDT and YYEEEE. Trimming took 0 bases from V and 4 from J, leaving 7 bases between them. CDR3 residues: CASSLGGFTEAFF. The DNA of the CDR3 is TGTGCCAGCAGCTTGGGCGGGTTCACTGAAGCTTTCTTT. Based on the CDR3 plus reference TRBV5-6 and TRBJ1-1, the full variable domain is DAGVTQSPTHLIKTRGQQVTLRCSPKSGHDTVSWYQQALGQGPQFIFQYYEEEERQRGNFPDRFSGHQFPNYSSELNVNALLLGDSALYLCASSLGGFTEAFFGQGTRLTVV.

V usage is TRBV10-3 and J usage is TRBJ1-4; D gene ambiguous. Germline CDR1 reads ENHRY; CDR2 reads SYGVKD. Trimming took off 0 bases at V and 7 bases at J, with 6 bases between the two ends. The CDR3 extends over 13 amino acids. The CDR3: CAISESGTEKLFF. For the CDR3, the DNA is TGTGCCATCAGTGAGTCTGGCACTGAAAAACTGTTTTTT.

This clone was recorded a few times. V and J are TRBV23-1 and TRBJ2-7; 7 bases line up with TRBD2. TRBV23-1 is assigned to the ORF class and has an uncertain function. CDR3 length equals 16 residues. With 7 bases clipped from V and 2 bases from J, the junction kept 14 bases outside the gene matches. The CDR3 protein is CASIPSGTGGPYEQYF. In DNA form, the CDR3 reads TGCGCCAGCATCCCCTCTGGGACGGGAGGCCCCTACGAGCAGTACTTC.

This clone has just a few counts. The chain employs TRBV7-2 and TRBJ2-1; 8 bases agree with TRBD2. V was pared by 4 bases and J by 10 bases, with 9 bases of the junction left unmatched. This CDR3 has 14 residues. The germline CDR1 and CDR2 sequences are SGHTA and FQGNSA. CDR3 in amino acids: CASSSAAGGKEQFF. The CDR3 region has the DNA TGTGCCAGCAGCTCGGCTGCGGGAGGAAAAGAGCAGTTCTTC.

Details on this clone: Its ends do not fully match the called genes, so a read error is possible. This rearrangement joins TRBV5-1 to TRBJ2-4, with 11 bases fitting TRBD2. The CDR3 extends over 15 amino acids. Germline values: CDR1 SGHRS, CDR2 YFSETQ. The CDR3 DNA reads TGTGCCAGCAGCTTGACTAGCGGGGATCGAAACATTCAGTACTTC. Amino acid sequence: CASSLTSGDRNIQYF.

The chain uses TRBV14 and TRBJ2-3; TRBD1 might be the D (6 bases). Germline CDR1 reads SGHDN; CDR2 reads FVKESK. V lost 2 bases and J lost 5, with 11 bases in between. CDR3 length: 14 amino acids. Written as DNA, the CDR3 is TGTGCCAGCAGCCAAAGGGGGAGACTAGATACGCAGTATTTT. Its protein is CASSQRGRLDTQYF.